This T cell receptor beta chain was profiled in a study of cytomegalovirus exposure and HLA in healthy donors. This clone turned up a few times. Its antigen is as yet unknown. General study findings and limits: HLA restriction was apparent for most CMV-associated TCR beta chains in a later analysis. Other equally common chains were less clonally expanded than HLA-associated TCR beta chains, a later analysis showed.

PCR primers comprised 60 Vbeta and 13 Jbeta primers. TCRdb's copy holds only in-frame clones and misses some; the assay was immunoSEQ multiplex PCR. This repertoire shows 100,000 to 150,000 clones, about 73% found once; its top ten account for less than 2.5%. The CDR3 totals 15 residues. V lost 3 bases to trimming and J lost 0 bases, with 13 bases between them. CDR1 is SGHNT and CDR2 is YYREEE in the germline V gene (reference sequence). The chain uses TRBV5-4 and TRBJ2-7; possibly TRBD1 for D (6 bases). Material for sequencing was PBMCs. The clonotype originates from a woman between 40 and 50 years old in good health and CMV-seropositive. The DNA for the CDR3 is TGTGCCAGCAGCTCTGGGACACCTGCCTCCTACGAGCAGTACTTC. Protein: CASSSGTPASYEQYF.